This T cell receptor beta chain was captured in a study of metastatic and nonmetastatic thyroid tumors. In the study overall: Across blood and tumor or nodule tissue, repertoires from malignant and benign thyroid patients were compared with one another.

Original handling: Clinicopathological groups supplied CDR3 differences that were used to build a distant-metastasis classifier for papillary thyroid cancer. TCRdb re-analyzed the PCR reads through MiXCR. The V and J calls come from TCRdb's annotation, not from the publication. The table has 45,000 or so clones, 4% seen once. Trimming took 3 bases from V and 4 from J, leaving 15 bases between them. The CDR3 is made up of 15 amino acids. Study-wide points: When malignant thyroid tumors were compared with benign nodules, TCR beta diversity was reportedly significantly higher in the malignant tumors. This held in both blood and tumor samples.

This clone appeared a few times. Its target is unknown. Patients had received no treatment of any kind before thyroid surgery. The sequencing sample was made of blood. This chain joins TRBV12-3 or TRBV12-4 and TRBJ2-5; D unclear. The clonotype originates from a female donor with papillary thyroid cancer or a benign thyroid nodule (not recorded which). Some clones in this sample may be carry-over from other donors' samples. CDR3 bases: TGTGCCAGCAGTTTCTCGGTGGTTCTCCGAGAGACCCAGTACTTC. Its translation: CASSFSVVLRETQYF.